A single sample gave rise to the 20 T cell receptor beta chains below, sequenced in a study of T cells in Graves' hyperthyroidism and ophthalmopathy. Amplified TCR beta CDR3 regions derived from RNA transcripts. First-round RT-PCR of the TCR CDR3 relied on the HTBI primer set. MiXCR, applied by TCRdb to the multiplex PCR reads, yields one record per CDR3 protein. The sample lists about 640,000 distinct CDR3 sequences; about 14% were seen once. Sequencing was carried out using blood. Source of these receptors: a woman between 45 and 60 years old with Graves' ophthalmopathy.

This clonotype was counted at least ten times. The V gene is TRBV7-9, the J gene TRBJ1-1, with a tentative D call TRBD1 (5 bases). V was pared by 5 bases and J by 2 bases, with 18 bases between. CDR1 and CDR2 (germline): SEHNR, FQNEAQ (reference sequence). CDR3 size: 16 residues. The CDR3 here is CASSGSWGSANTEAFF. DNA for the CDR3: TGTGCCAGCAGCGGGTCGTGGGGGTCGGCAAACACTGAAGCTTTCTTT.

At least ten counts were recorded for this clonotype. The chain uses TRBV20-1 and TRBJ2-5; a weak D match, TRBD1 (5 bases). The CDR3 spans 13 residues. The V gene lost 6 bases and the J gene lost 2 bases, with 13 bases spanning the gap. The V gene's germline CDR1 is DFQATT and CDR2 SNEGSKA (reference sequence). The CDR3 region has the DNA TGCAGTGCGTTACGCCGACAGCAAGAGACCCAGTACTTC. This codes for CSALRRQQETQYF.

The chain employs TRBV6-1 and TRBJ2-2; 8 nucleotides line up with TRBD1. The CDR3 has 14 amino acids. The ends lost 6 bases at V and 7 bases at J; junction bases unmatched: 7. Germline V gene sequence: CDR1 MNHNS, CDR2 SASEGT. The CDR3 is CASRPGTGIGELFF. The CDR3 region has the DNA TGTGCCAGCAGGCCCGGGACAGGCATCGGGGAGCTGTTTTTT.

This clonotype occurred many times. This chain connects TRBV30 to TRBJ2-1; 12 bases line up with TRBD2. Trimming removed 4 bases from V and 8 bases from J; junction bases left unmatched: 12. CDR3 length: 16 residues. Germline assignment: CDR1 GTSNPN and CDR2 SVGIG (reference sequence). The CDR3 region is CAWTSGRGRVRHEQFF. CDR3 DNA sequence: TGTGCCTGGACTAGCGGGAGGGGCCGTGTCCGTCATGAGCAGTTCTTC.

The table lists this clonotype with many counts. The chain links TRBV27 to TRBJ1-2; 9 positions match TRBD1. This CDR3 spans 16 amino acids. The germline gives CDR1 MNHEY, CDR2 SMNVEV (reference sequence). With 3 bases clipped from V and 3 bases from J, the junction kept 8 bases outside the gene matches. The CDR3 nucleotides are TGTGCCAGCAGTTTCACCCGCACAGGGGGCGACTATGGCTACACCTTC. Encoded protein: CASSFTRTGGDYGYTF.

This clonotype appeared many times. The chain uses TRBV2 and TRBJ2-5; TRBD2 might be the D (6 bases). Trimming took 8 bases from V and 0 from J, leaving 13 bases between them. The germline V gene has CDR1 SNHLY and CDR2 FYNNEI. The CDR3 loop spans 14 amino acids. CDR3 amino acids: CASPRDGDQETQYF. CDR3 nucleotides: TGTGCCAGCCCGCGGGACGGCGACCAAGAGACCCAGTACTTC.

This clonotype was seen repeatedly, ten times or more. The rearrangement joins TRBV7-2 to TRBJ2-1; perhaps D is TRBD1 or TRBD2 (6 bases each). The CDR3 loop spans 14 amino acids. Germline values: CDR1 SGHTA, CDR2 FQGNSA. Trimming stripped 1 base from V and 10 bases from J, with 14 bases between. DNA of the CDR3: TGTGCCAGCAGCTTAGTGGCCGGGGGCGACGAGCAGTTCTTC. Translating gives CASSLVAGGDEQFF.

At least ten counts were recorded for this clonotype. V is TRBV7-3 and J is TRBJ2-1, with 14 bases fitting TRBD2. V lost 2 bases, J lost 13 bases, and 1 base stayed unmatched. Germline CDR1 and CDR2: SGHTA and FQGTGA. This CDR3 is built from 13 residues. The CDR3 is CASSLGTSGGQFF. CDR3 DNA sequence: TGTGCCAGCAGCTTAGGGACTAGCGGGGGACAGTTCTTC.

The CDR3 sequence: CASSQVLGTGELFF. In DNA form, the CDR3 reads TGTGCCAGCAGCCAAGTCCTGGGCACCGGGGAGCTGTTTTTT. V and J are TRBV3-1 and TRBJ2-2, with D uncertain. Germline CDR1 reads LGHDT; CDR2 reads YNNKEL (reference sequence). Trimming took off 1 base at V and 4 bases at J, with 7 bases between the two ends. The CDR3 totals 14 residues. Drawing the rest from reference TRBV3-1 and TRBJ2-2, the complete variable domain is DTAVSQTPKYLVTQMGNDKSIKCEQNLGHDTMYWYKQDSKKFLKIMFSYNNKELIINETVPNRFSPKSPDKAHLNLHINSLELGDSAVYFCASSQVLGTGELFFGEGSRLTVL.

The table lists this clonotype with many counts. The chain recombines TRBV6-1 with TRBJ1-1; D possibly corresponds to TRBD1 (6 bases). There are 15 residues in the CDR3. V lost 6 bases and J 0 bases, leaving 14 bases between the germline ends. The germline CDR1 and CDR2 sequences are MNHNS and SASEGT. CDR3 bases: TGTGCCAGCAGCGACAGGAGCGGTATGAACACTGAAGCTTTCTTT. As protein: CASSDRSGMNTEAFF.

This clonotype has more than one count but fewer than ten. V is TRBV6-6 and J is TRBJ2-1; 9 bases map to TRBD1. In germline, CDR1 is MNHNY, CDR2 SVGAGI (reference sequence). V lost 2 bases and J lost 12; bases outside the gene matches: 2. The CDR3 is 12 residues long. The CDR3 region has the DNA TGTGCCAGCAGTTACACGGGACAGGGGCAGTTCTTC. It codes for CASSYTGQGQFF.

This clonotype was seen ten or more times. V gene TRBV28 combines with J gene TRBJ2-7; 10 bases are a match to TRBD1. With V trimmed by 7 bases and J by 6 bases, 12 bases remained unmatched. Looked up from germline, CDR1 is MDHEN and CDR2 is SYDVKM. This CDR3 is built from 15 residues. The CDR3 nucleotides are TGTGCCAGCACACGACCGGGACAGGGGAACCGCGAGCAGTACTTC. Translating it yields CASTRPGQGNREQYF.

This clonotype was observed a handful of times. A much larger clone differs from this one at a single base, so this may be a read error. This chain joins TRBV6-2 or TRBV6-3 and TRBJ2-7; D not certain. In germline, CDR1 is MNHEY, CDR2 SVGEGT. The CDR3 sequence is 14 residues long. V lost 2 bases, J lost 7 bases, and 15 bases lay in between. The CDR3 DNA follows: TGTGCCAGCAGTTACCCATCGCCGGAGCAGGAGCAGTACTTC. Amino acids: CASSYPSPEQEQYF.

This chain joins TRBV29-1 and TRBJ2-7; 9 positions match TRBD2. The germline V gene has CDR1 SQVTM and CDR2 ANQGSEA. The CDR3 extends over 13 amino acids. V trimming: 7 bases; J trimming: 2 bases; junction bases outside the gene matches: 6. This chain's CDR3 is CSGLAESPYEQYF. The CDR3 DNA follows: TGCAGCGGACTAGCGGAGAGCCCCTACGAGCAGTACTTC.

The chain's CDR3 is CASSQDGTNGNTIYF. CDR3 DNA sequence: TGTGCCAGCAGCCAAGATGGCACCAACGGAAACACCATATATTTT. This chain joins TRBV4-2 and TRBJ1-3; D gene uncertain. V dropped 0 bases and J dropped 4 bases, with 10 bases sitting between them. Germline V gene data show CDR1 as LGHNA and CDR2 as YNFKEQ. The CDR3 is 15 amino acids.

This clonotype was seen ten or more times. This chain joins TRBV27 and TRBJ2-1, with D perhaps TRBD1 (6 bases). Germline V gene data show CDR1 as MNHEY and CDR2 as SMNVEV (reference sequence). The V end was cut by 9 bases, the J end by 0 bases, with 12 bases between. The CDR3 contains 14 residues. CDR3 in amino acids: CASAEGHSYNEQFF. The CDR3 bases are TGTGCCAGTGCTGAGGGACACTCCTACAATGAGCAGTTCTTC.

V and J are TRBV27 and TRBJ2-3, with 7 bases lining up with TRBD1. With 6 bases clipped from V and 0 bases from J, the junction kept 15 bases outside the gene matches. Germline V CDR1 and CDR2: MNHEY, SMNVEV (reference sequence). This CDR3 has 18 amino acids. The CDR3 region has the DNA TGTGCCAGCAGCCCCCTGGGGACAGTACATACTAGCACAGATACGCAGTATTTT. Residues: CASSPLGTVHTSTDTQYF.

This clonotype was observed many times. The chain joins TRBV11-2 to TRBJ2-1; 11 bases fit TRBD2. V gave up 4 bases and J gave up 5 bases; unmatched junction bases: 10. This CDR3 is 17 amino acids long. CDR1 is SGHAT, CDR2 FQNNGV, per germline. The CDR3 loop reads CASSSSIAGGPDNEQFF. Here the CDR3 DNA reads TGTGCCAGCAGCTCTTCAATAGCGGGAGGGCCCGACAATGAGCAGTTCTTC.

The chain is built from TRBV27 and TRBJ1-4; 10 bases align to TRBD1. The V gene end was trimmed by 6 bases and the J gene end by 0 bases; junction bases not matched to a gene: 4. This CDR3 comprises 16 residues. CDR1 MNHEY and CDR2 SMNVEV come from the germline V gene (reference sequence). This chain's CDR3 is CASSRDRGTTNEKLFF. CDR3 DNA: TGTGCCAGCAGCCGGGACAGGGGAACAACTAATGAAAAACTGTTTTTT.

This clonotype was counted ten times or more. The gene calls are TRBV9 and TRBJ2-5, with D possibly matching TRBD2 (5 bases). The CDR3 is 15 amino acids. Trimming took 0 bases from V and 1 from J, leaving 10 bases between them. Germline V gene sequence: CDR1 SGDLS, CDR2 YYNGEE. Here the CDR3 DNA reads TGTGCCAGCAGCGTAGGAGGAGGACCCCAAGAGACCCAGTACTTC. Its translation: CASSVGGGPQETQYF.